This T cell receptor (beta chain) was captured in a study of blood T cell repertoires in COVID-19. This CDR3 spans 14 amino acids. Germline trimming cut 12 bases from V and 3 bases from J; bases unmatched to any gene: 7. CDR1 is KGHDR, CDR2 SFDVKD, per germline. The protocol was immunoSEQ multiplex PCR, while the TCRdb copy is restricted to in-frame clones and leaves out a portion. The repertoire holds approximately 340,000 clones, with roughly 90% as singletons. The clonotype originates from a man aged 30-40 years with COVID-19, enrolled during active disease. The specimen sequenced was peripheral blood. The chain uses TRBV24-1 and TRBJ2-1; 10 bases line up with TRBD2. The CDR3 DNA is TGTGCCGCCGAGAGACTAGCGGGCTACAATGAGCAGTTCTTC. It translates to CAAERLAGYNEQFF.